The present TCR beta chain was sequenced within a study of CD8 T cells in ankylosing spondylitis. This clonotype occurred once. The target antigen is unknown. Study conclusions and caveats: Disease-linked clones reportedly concentrated significantly in matched ankylosing spondylitis synovial fluid. Peripheral blood held disease-linked clones only at relatively low frequency, and these were CD8+. Reactive arthritis synovial fluid and blood were previously reported to contain some motif variants. Eight highly homologous variants formed a TCR beta motif that appeared characteristic of ankylosing spondylitis blood.

Germline V gene data show CDR1 as MNHNS and CDR2 as SASEGT. The CDR3 runs 16 residues. With 5 bases removed from V and 0 bases from J, the gap between germline ends came to 17 bases. Generation of TCR beta libraries employed quantitative 5'-RACE incorporating molecular barcodes. TCRdb itself ran the 5' RACE reads through MiXCR, one entry per CDR3 protein. There are a few hundred thousand distinct CDR3 sequences in the sample; about 17% occur only once, and about 39% lies in the top ten. Material for sequencing was blood, either unsorted or a sorted T cell fraction (not recorded which). This TCR came from a male donor with ankylosing spondylitis. This chain connects TRBV6-1 to TRBJ2-7, with D possibly matching TRBD2 (5 bases). The CDR3 sequence is CASSQRATLVSYEQYF. The DNA of the CDR3 is TGTGCCAGCAGTCAGAGGGCGACCCTGGTCTCCTACGAGCAGTACTTC.